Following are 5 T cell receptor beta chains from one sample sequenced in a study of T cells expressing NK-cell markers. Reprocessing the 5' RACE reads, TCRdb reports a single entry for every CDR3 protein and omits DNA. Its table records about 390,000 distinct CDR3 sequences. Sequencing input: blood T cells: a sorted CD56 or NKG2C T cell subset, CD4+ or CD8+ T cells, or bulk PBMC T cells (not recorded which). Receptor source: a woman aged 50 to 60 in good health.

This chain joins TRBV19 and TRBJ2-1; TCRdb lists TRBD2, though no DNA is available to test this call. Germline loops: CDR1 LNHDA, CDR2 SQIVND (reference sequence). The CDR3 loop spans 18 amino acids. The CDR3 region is CASTRLAGTPSSYNEQFF.

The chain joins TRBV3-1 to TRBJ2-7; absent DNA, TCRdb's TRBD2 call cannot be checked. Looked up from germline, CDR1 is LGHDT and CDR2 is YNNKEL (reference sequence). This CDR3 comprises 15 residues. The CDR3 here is CASSKVRTSGSEQYF.

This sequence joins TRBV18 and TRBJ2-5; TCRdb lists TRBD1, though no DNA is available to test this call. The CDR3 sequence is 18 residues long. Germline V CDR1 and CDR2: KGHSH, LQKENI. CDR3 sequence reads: CASSPLNLPGKQEETQYF.

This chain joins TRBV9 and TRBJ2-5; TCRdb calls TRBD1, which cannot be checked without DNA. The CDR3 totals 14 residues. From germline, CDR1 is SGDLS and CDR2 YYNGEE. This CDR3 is CASSGTVAQETQYF.

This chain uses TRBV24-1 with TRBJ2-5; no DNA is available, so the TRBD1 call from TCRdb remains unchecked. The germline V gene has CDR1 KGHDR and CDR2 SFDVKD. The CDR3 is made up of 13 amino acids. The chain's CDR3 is CATSEGPQETQYF.